The 14 T cell receptor beta chains listed next were all sequenced from one sample in a study of blood T cell repertoires in COVID-19. Sequenced by immunoSEQ multiplex PCR; TCRdb stores in-frame clones only, minus some. This table holds under 300,000 clones, 70% to 90% found once. The specimen was PBMCs or T cells enriched from blood (not recorded which). The receptors were gathered from a woman in her forties with acute COVID-19.

The chain joins TRBV10-3 to TRBJ1-1; TRBD1 might be the D (6 bases). Germline loops: CDR1 ENHRY, CDR2 SYGVKD. The CDR3 length is 14 residues. The V gene lost 8 bases and the J gene lost 3 bases, with 16 bases spanning the gap. CDR3 in amino acids: CAIRKLQGDTEAFF. The CDR3 nucleotides are TGTGCCATCCGTAAACTACAGGGAGACACTGAAGCTTTCTTT.

J is TRBJ1-1 and V is TRBV6-5; 10 bases match TRBD1. This CDR3 is built from 13 residues. With 7 bases clipped from V and 5 bases from J, the junction kept 4 bases outside the gene matches. Per the germline V gene, CDR1 is MNHEY and CDR2 is SVGAGI. The CDR3 DNA reads TGTGCCAGCACCTGGACAGGGGGTACTGAAGCTTTCTTT. It yields the protein CASTWTGGTEAFF.

The chain is built from TRBV7-2 and TRBJ2-2; D gene ambiguous. Germline values: CDR1 SGHTA, CDR2 FQGNSA. The CDR3 is 16 residues long. V lost 6 bases and J 2 bases, leaving 16 bases between the germline ends. The CDR3: CASRGFGALNTGELFF. In nucleotides, the CDR3 is TGTGCCAGCAGGGGTTTTGGAGCGCTAAACACCGGGGAGCTGTTTTTT.

This sequence joins TRBV3-1 (or the pseudogene TRBV3-2) and TRBJ1-6, with 9 bases lining up with TRBD1. This CDR3 contains 18 residues. In germline, CDR1 is LGHDT, CDR2 YNNKEL (reference sequence). Trimming cost V 2 bases and J 7 bases; bases outside gene matches: 12. The CDR3 DNA follows: TGTGCCAGCAGCCAACTTCTGGGCCCGGGACAGGGAAATTCACCCCTCCACTTT. As protein: CASSQLLGPGQGNSPLHF.

This chain uses TRBV14 with TRBJ1-3; D unresolved. The V and J ends lost 4 bases and 4 bases respectively, with 11 bases between them. Germline CDR1 is SGHDN and CDR2 is FVKESK. The CDR3 is 14 residues long. Here the CDR3 DNA reads TGTGCCAGCAGCCCCAGGTACCCGGGAAACACCATATATTTT. It translates to CASSPRYPGNTIYF. Full variable domain (rest looked up from reference TRBV14 and TRBJ1-3): EAGVTQFPSHSVIEKGQTVTLRCDPISGHDNLYWYRRVMGKEIKFLLHFVKESKQDESGMPNNRFLAERTGGTYSTLKVQPAELEDSGVYFCASSPRYPGNTIYFGEGSWLTVV.

This chain uses TRBV6-1 with TRBJ2-3; 10 nucleotides align to TRBD2. This CDR3 is 16 amino acids long. Looked up from germline, CDR1 is MNHNS and CDR2 is SASEGT. V lost 6 bases to trimming and J lost 2 bases; unmatched junction nucleotides: 8. CDR3 sequence: CASRETSGVTTDTQYF. For the CDR3, the DNA is TGTGCCAGCAGAGAAACTAGCGGGGTAACCACAGATACGCAGTATTTT.

The rearrangement uses TRBV18 and TRBJ1-3, with unresolved D. CDR1 and CDR2 (germline): KGHSH, LQKENI. Trimming cost V 4 bases and J 0 bases, with 10 bases left between them. The CDR3 covers 15 residues. CDR3 sequence: CASSLQTLSGNTIYF. The CDR3, as DNA: TGTGCCAGCTCACTTCAGACACTCTCTGGAAACACCATATATTTT.

The chain recombines TRBV10-3 with TRBJ1-2; 8 bases are a match to TRBD1. Losses at the gene ends were 7 bases for V and 4 bases for J; bases not matched to a gene: 8. The CDR3 totals 14 residues. Germline V gene lookup returns CDR1 ENHRY and CDR2 SYGVKD. The CDR3 is CAITSGTGFYGYTF. CDR3 DNA: TGTGCCATCACCTCCGGGACAGGATTCTATGGCTACACCTTC.

The V call is TRBV7-8, the J call TRBJ1-3; D is uncertain. Germline CDR1 is SGHVS and CDR2 is FQNEAQ. V was pared by 1 base and J by 3 bases, with 16 bases between. The CDR3 runs to 17 residues. The CDR3: CASSLVPGQTIGNTIYF. CDR3 DNA sequence: TGTGCCAGCAGCTTAGTTCCTGGGCAGACGATTGGAAACACCATATATTTT.

CDR3 sequence reads: CSVDSLGLNTEAFF. Here the CDR3 DNA reads TGCAGCGTTGACTCCCTGGGACTAAACACTGAAGCTTTCTTT. This chain connects TRBV29-1 to TRBJ1-1, with D possibly TRBD1 on 5 matching bases. The V gene lost 3 bases and the J gene lost 2 bases, with 13 bases spanning the gap. Germline lookup yields CDR1 SQVTM and CDR2 ANQGSEA. This CDR3 region has 14 residues.

The chain uses TRBV4-1 and TRBJ2-3; D perhaps matches TRBD1 (5 bases). CDR1 is MGHRA and CDR2 is YSYEKL in the germline V gene. This CDR3 comprises 13 residues. Trimming cost V 2 bases and J 11 bases, with 14 bases left between them. As DNA, the CDR3 is TGCGCCAGCAGCCAACCGACAGAAAATGAGCAGTATTTT. Translating it yields CASSQPTENEQYF.

This clone showed up just a few times. V gene TRBV30 combines with J gene TRBJ1-1, with D perhaps matching TRBD1 (6 bases). V lost 0 bases, J lost 6 bases, and 20 bases lay in between. CDR3 size: 16 residues. Germline assignment: CDR1 GTSNPN and CDR2 SVGIG (reference sequence). For the CDR3, the DNA is TGTGCCTGGAGTGTCCTGAAGGGGGGGGCGAGAGCTGAAGCTTTCTTT. This sequence encodes CAWSVLKGGARAEAFF.

The rearrangement uses TRBV7-2 and TRBJ1-2; D is possibly TRBD1 (5 bases). The V gene's germline CDR1 is SGHTA and CDR2 FQGNSA. The CDR3 contains 14 residues. V lost 1 base and J lost 7, with 13 bases in between. CDR3 residues: CASSLVGGASGYTF. In nucleotides, the CDR3 is TGTGCCAGCAGCTTAGTCGGTGGGGCCTCTGGCTACACCTTC.

This chain joins TRBV4-3 and TRBJ2-3, with D perhaps TRBD2 (5 bases). Germline V gene sequence: CDR1 LGHNA, CDR2 YSLEER. The CDR3 sequence is 16 residues long. The V end was cut by 0 bases, the J end by 6 bases, with 16 bases between. In nucleotides, the CDR3 is TGCGCCAGCAGCCAAGAGGGAGCAGGCCCCAGGGATACGCAGTATTTT. Its translation is CASSQEGAGPRDTQYF.